One T cell receptor beta chain is described in this entry. This receptor's antigen is unknown. No per-base quality is available; no much larger clone lies one base away. In Seattle, one collaborating source enrolled patients while the infection was active and tracked those patients longitudinally over the course of disease. Collaborating institutions collected whole blood in K2EDTA tubes following their own protocols. For TCRbeta analysis, collaborators shipped samples as frozen whole blood, isolated PBMCs, or DNA extracted from either of those sample types. Cut back by 3 bases and 1 base, the V and J ends lie 11 bases apart. The CDR3 measures 15 amino acids from cysteine to phenylalanine. Only CDR3 DNA is held: 45 bases, read in frame from base 1. As encoded in the germline V gene (reference sequence), CDR1 is LNHDA while CDR2 is SQIVND. TCRbeta CDR3 regions were amplified from genomic DNA using the immunoSEQ Assay, a bias-controlled multiplex PCR. In the source study's methods: Within the assay, amplification of reference gene primers was used to estimate how many nucleated cells each sample contained. Sequence reads were collapsed and filtered to measure the absolute abundance of every unique TCRbeta CDR3 rearrangement. Productive Simpson clonality was computed per sample as the square root of Simpson's diversity index over productive rearrangements. Entries here come from immuneACCESS through TCRdb and include only in-frame sequences with V and J called. Some clones fail to appear in such tables; in the studies checked, an unresolved V gene covers under half of the shortfall, and the cause of the remainder is unknown. The V and J calls and clone size come from that table; D and trimming were worked out from the DNA. The sample has some 400,000 clones on record, roughly 86% of them singletons. The top ten clones comprise 2% to 2.5% of the sample.

The entry originates in a study of blood T cell repertoires in COVID-19 (dated by TCRdb to 2020 to 2021). The study in broad terms: Samples from collaborators originated in the United States, Italy and Spain and spanned both the acute and convalescent phases of COVID-19. The repertoires were released in a freely available public database intended as a resource for research on the immune response to SARS-CoV-2. Deeply sampled blood TCRbeta repertoires from subjects exposed to, actively infected with, or recovered from COVID-19 were included in the dataset. HLA class I and class II types, where available, came from metadata supplied by the sample provider rather than from assay-based typing. The prospective study material was composed of cDNA or gDNA derived from T cells, B-cell-depleted T cells, or PBMCs. Samples came from the ongoing ImmuneRACE study (first 160 participants) plus 1,254 subjects from 6 global collaborators. Nearly every sample came with metadata listing a de-identified subject ID, COVID-19 status, age in years and sex. On the study overall, not on this receptor specifically: Clinical and demographic metadata were provided uncurated, with the amount varying by source and participant.

This receptor was identified in a woman in her fifties or sixties with COVID-19, enrolled during active disease. The sequencing sample was made of peripheral blood. The rearranged segments are TRBV19 and TRBJ2-3, and perhaps TRBD2 as D gene, on 7 matching bases. The CDR3 in this case is CASSIGGGGTDTQYF. The DNA sequence is TGTGCCAGTAGTATTGGGGGGGGCGGCACAGATACGCAGTATTTT.